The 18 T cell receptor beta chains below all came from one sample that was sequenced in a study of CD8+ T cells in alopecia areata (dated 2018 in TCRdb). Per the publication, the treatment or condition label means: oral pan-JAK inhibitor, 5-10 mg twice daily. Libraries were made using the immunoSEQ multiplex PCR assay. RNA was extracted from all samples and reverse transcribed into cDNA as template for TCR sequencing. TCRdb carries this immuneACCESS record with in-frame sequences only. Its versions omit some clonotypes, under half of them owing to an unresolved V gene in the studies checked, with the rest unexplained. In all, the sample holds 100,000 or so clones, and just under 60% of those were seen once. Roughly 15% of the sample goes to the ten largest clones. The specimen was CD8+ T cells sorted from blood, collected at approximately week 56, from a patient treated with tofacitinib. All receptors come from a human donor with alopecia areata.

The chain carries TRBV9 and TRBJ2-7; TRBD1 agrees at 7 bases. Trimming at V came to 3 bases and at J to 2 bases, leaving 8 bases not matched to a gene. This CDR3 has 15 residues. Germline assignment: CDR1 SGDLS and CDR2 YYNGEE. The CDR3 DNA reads TGTGCCAGCAGCGCTTTCCCCGGGACAGCCTACGAGCAGTACTTC. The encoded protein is CASSAFPGTAYEQYF.

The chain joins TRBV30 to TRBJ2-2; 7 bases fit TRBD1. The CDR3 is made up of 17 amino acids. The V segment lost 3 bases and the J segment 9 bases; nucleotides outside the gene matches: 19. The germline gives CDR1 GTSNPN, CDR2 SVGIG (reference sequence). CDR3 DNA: TGTGCCTGGAGGCCCGACAGAGGGGGCTCTAGGTCGAGGGAGCTGTTTTTT. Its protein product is CAWRPDRGGSRSRELFF. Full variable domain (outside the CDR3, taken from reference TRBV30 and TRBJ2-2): SQTIHQWPATLVQPVGSPLSLECTVEGTSNPNLYWYRQAAGRGLQLLFYSVGIGQISSEVPQNLSASRPQDRQFILSSKKLLLSDSGFYLCAWRPDRGGSRSRELFFGEGSRLTVL.

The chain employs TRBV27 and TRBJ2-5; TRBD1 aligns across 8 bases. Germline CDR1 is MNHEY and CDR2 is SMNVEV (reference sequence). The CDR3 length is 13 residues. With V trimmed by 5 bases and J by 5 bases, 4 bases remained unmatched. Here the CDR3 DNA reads TGTGCCAGCAGTCCCAGGGGGCCCGAGACCCAGTACTTC. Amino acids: CASSPRGPETQYF.

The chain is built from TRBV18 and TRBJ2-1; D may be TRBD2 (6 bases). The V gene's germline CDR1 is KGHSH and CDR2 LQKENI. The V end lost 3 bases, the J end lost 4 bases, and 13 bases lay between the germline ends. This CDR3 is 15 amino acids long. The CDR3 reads CASSPGGGGYNEQFF. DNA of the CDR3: TGTGCCAGCTCACCGGGAGGAGGCGGATACAATGAGCAGTTCTTC.

CDR3 sequence: CASSYSPPIPGQGGLFF. In DNA form, the CDR3 reads TGTGCCAGCAGCTATAGCCCGCCTATACCGGGACAGGGAGGACTGTTTTTT. The chain combines TRBV7-9 with TRBJ1-4; TRBD1 matches 9 bases. Germline trimming cut 4 bases from V and 13 bases from J; bases unmatched to any gene: 19. The CDR3 length is 17 residues. CDR1 SEHNR and CDR2 FQNEAQ come from the germline V gene (reference sequence).

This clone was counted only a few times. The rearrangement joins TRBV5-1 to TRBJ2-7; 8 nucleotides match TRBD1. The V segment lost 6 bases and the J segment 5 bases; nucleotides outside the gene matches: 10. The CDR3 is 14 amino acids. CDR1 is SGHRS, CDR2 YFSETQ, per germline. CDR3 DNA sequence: TGCGCCAGCACACCGAACAGGGGGGCCCACGAGCAGTACTTC. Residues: CASTPNRGAHEQYF.

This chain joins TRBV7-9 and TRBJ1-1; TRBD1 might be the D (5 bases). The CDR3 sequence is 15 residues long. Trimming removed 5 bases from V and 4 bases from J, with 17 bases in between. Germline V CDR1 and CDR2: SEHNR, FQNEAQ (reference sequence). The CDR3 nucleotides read TGTGCCAGCAGCCTCCCTCAGGGTGGGAGCACTGAAGCTTTCTTT. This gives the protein CASSLPQGGSTEAFF.

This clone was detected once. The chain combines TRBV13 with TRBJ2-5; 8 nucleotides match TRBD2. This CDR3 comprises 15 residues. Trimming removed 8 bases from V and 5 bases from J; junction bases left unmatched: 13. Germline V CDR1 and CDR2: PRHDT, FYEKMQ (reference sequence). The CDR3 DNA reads TGTGCCAGCCGCGACAGCGGGGGCCAGGCGGAGACCCAGTACTTC. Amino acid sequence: CASRDSGGQAETQYF.

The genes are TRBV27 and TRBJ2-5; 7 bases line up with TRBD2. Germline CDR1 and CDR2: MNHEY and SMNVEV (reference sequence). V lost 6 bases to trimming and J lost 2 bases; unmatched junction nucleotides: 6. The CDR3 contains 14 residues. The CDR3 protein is CASSPGTTQETQYF. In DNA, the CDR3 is TGTGCCAGCAGCCCCGGGACTACACAAGAGACCCAGTACTTC.

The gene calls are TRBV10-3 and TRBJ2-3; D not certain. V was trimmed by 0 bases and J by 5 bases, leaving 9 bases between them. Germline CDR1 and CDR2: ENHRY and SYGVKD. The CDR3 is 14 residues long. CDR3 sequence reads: CAISESGDQDTQYF. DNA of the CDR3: TGTGCCATCAGTGAGTCGGGTGACCAAGATACGCAGTATTTT.

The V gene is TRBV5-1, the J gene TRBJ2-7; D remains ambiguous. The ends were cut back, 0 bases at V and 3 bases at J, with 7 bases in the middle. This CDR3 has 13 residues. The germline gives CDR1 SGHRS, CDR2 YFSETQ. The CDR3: CASSLATDYEQYF. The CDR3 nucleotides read TGCGCCAGCAGCTTGGCTACCGACTACGAGCAGTACTTC. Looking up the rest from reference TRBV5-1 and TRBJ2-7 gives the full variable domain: KAGVTQTPRYLIKTRGQQVTLSCSPISGHRSVSWYQQTPGQGLQFLFEYFSETQRNKGNFPGRFSGRQFSNSRSEMNVSTLELGDSALYLCASSLATDYEQYFGPGTRLTVT.

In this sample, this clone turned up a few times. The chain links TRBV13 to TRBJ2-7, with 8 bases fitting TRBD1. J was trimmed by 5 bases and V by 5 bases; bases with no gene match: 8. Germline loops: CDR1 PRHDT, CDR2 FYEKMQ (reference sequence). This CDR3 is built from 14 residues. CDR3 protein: CASSTQGARHEQYF. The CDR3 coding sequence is TGTGCCAGCAGCACTCAGGGGGCGCGCCACGAGCAGTACTTC.

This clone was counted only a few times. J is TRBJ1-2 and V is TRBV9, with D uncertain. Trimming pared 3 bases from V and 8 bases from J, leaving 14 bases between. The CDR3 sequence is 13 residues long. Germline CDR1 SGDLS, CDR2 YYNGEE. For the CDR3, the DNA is TGTGCCAGCAGCGCCCCCCTTGGGTGGGGCTACACCTTC. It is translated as CASSAPLGWGYTF.

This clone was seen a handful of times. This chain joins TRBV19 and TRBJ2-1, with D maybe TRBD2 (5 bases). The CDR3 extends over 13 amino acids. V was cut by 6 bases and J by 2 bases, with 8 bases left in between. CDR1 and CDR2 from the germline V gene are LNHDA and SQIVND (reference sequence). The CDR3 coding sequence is TGTGCCAGTAGCCCGGGGACCTACAATGAGCAGTTCTTC. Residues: CASSPGTYNEQFF.

The CDR3 loop is CASSIIGETQYF. The CDR3 bases are TGTGCCAGTAGTATAATCGGAGAGACCCAGTACTTC. The chain uses TRBV19 and TRBJ2-5; D not certain. This CDR3 is built from 12 residues. Trimming left V 2 bases short and J 4 bases short, with 5 bases between. Germline CDR1 reads LNHDA; CDR2 reads SQIVND (reference sequence). Full variable domain (rest looked up from reference TRBV19 and TRBJ2-5): DGGITQSPKYLFRKEGQNVTLSCEQNLNHDAMYWYRQDPGQGLRLIYYSQIVNDFQKGDIAEGYSVSREKKESFPLTVTSAQKNPTAFYLCASSIIGETQYFGPGTRLLVL.

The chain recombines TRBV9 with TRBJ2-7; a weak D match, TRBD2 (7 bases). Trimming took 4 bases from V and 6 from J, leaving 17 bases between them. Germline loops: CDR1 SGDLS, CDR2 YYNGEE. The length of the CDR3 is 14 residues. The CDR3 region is CASSMGGGAVEQYF. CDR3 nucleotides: TGTGCCAGCAGCATGGGAGGGGGAGCAGTCGAGCAGTACTTC.

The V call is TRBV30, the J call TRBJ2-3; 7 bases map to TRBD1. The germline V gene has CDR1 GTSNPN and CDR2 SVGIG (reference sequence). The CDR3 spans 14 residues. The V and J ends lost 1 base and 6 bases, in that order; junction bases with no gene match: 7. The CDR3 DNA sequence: TGTGCCTGGAGTGGATTGACAGGGCCGGATACGCAGTATTTT. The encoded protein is CAWSGLTGPDTQYF.

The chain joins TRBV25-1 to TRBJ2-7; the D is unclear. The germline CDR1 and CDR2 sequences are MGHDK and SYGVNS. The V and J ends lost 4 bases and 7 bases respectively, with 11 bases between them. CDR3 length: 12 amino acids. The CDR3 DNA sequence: TGTGCCAGCAGTGGTCGGCTTCGGGAGCAGTACTTC. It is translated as CASSGRLREQYF.